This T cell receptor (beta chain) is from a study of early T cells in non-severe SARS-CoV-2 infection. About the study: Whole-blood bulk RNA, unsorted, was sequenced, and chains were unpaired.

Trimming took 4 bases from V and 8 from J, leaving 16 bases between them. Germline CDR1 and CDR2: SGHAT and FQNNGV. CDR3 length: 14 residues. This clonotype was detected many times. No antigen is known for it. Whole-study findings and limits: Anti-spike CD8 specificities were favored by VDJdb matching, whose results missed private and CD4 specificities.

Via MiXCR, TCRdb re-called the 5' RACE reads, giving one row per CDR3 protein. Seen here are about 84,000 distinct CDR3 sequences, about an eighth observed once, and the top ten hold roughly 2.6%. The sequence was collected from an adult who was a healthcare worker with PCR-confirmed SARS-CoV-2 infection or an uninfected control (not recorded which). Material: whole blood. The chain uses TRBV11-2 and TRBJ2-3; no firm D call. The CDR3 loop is CASSSTPDARTQYF. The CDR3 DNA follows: TGTGCCAGCAGCTCGACCCCTGATGCGCGTACGCAGTATTTT.